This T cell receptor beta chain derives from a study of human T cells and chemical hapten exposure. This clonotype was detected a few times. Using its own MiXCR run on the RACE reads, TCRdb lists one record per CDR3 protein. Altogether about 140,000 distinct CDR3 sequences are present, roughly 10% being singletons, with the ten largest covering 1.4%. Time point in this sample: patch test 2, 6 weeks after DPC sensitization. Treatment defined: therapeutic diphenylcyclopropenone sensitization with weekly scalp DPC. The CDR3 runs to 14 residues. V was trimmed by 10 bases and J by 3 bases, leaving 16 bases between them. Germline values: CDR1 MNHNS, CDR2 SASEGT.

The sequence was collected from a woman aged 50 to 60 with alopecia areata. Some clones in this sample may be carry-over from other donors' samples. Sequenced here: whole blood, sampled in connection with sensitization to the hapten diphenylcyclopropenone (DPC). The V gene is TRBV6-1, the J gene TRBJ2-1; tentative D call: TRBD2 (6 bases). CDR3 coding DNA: TGTGCCATCGCTAGCGTCCAGCTCTACAATGAGCAGTTCTTC. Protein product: CAIASVQLYNEQFF.